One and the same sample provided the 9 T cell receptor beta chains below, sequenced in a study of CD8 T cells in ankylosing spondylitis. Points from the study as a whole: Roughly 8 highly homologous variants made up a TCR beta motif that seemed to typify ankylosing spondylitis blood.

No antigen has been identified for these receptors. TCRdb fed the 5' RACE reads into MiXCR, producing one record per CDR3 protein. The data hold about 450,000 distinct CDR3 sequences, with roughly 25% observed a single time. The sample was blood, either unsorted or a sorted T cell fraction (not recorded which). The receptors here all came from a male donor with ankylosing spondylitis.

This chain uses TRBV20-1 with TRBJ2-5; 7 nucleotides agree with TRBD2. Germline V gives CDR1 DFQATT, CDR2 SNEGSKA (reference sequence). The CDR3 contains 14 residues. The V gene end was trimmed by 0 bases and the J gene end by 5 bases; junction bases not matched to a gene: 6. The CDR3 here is CSARDNGSGETQYF. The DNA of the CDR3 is TGCAGTGCTAGAGATAACGGTAGCGGGGAGACCCAGTACTTC.

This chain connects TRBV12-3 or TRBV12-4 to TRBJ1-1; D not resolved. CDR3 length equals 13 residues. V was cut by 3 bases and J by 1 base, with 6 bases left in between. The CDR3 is CASSFAGNTEAFF. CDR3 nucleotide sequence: TGTGCCAGCAGTTTTGCCGGGAACACTGAAGCTTTCTTT.

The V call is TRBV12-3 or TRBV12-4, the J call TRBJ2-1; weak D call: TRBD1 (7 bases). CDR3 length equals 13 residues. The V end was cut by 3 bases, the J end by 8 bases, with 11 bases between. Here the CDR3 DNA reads TGTGCCAGCAGTTTTCAGGGGGGTGATGAGCAGTTCTTC. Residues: CASSFQGGDEQFF.

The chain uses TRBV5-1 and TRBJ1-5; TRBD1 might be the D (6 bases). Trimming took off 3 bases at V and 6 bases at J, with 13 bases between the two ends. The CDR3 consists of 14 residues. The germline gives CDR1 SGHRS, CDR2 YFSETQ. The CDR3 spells CASSWDGGPQPQHF. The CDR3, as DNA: TGCGCCAGCAGCTGGGATGGGGGCCCTCAGCCCCAGCATTTT.

The CDR3 nucleotides are TGTGCCAGCAGCCAAGGGACAGGGAATATCGAGACCCAGTACTTC. This codes for CASSQGTGNIETQYF. The rearrangement joins TRBV3-1 to TRBJ2-5; 8 bases are shared with TRBD1. The CDR3 sequence is 15 residues long. Germline CDR1 and CDR2: LGHDT and YNNKEL (reference sequence). Trimming at V came to 1 base and at J to 5 bases, leaving 6 bases not matched to a gene.

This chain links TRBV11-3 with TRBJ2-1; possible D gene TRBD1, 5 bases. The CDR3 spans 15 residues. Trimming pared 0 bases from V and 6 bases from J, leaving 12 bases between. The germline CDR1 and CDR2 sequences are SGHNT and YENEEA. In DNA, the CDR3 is TGTGCCAGCAGCTTAGATGCAGGGTTCGGCAATGAGCAGTTCTTC. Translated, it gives CASSLDAGFGNEQFF.

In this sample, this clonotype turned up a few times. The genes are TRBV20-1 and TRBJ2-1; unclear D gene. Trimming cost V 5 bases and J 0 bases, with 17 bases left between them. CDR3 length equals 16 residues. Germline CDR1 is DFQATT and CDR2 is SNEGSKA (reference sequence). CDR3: CSAPLLGARSYNEQFF. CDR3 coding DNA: TGCAGTGCTCCCCTCCTCGGAGCCCGCTCCTACAATGAGCAGTTCTTC.

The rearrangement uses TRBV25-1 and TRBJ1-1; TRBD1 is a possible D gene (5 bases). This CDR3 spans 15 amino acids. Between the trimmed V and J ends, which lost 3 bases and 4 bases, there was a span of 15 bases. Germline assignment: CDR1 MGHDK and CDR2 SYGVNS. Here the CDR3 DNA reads TGTGCCAGCAGTGATTTTTGGGGCAGGAGCACTGAAGCTTTCTTT. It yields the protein CASSDFWGRSTEAFF.

DNA of the CDR3: TGTGCCTGGAGTGTGCGGGGTGGCTACACCTTC. It yields the protein CAWSVRGGYTF. The gene calls are TRBV30 and TRBJ1-2; D remains ambiguous. CDR1 and CDR2 from the germline V gene are GTSNPN and SVGIG (reference sequence). CDR3 length: 11 residues. V was shortened by 0 bases and J by 7 bases, with 6 bases between the two germline ends.